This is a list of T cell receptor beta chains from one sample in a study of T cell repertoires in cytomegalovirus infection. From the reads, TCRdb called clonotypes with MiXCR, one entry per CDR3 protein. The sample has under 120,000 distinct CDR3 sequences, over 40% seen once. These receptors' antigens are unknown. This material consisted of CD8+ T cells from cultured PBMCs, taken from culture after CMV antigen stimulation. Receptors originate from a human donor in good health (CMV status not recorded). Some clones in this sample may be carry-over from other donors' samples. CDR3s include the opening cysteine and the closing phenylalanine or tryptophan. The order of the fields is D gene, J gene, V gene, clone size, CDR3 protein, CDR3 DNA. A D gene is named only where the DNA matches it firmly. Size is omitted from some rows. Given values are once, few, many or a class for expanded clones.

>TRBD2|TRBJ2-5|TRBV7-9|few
CASSLMLAGVYQETQYF
TGTGCCAGCAGCTTAATGCTAGCGGGGGTGTACCAAGAGACCCAGTACTTC
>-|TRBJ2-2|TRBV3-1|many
CASSDGSNTGELFF
TGTGCCAGCAGCGACGGTTCGAACACCGGGGAGCTGTTTTTT
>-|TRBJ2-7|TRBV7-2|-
CASSPTDTYEQYF
TGTGCCAGCAGCCCGACAGATACCTACGAGCAGTACTTC
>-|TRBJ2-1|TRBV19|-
CASSTGDNEQFF
TGTGCCAGTTCGACAGGAGACAATGAGCAGTTCTTC
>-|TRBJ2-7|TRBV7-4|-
CASSLLNAEQYF
TGTGCCAGCAGCTTATTAAACGCAGAGCAGTACTTC
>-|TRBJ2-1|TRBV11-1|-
CASSLDWEMSSYNEQFF
TGTGCCAGCAGCTTAGATTGGGAAATGAGCTCCTACAATGAGCAGTTCTTC
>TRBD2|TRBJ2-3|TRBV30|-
CAWRGGLASTDTQYF
TGTGCCTGGAGAGGCGGACTAGCGAGCACAGATACGCAGTATTTT
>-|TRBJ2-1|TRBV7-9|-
CASSSVPEQFF
TGTGCCAGCAGCTCCGTACCAGAGCAGTTCTTC
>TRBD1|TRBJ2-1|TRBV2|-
CASSQGQGVNEQFF
TGTGCCAGCAGTCAGGGACAGGGGGTCAATGAGCAGTTCTTC
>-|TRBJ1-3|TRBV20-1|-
CSAAGVYGNTIYF
TGCAGTGCCGCCGGGGTGTATGGAAACACCATATATTTT
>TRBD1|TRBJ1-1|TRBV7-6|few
CASSWGQGFTEAFF
TGTGCCAGCTCGTGGGGACAGGGGTTCACTGAAGCTTTCTTT
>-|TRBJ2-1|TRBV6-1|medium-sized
CAAAPSSYNEQFF
TGTGCCGCCGCGCCCAGCTCCTACAATGAGCAGTTCTTC
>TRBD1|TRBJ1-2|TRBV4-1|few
CASSQGQGEIYGYTF
TGCGCCAGCAGCCAAGGACAGGGGGAGATCTATGGCTACACCTTC
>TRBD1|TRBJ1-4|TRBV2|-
CASSGAGGPINEKLFF
TGTGCCAGCAGTGGGGCAGGGGGCCCGATTAACGAAAAACTGTTTTTT
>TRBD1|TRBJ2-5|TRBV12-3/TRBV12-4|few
CASSLRDRVPETQYF
TGTGCCAGCAGTCTCCGGGACAGGGTTCCAGAGACCCAGTACTTC
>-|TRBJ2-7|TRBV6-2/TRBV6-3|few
CASSYLGFDEQYF
TGTGCCAGCAGTTACCTAGGGTTCGACGAGCAGTACTTC
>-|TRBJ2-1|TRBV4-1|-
CASSHSAGRYNEQFF
TGCGCCAGCAGCCACTCGGCGGGACGTTACAATGAGCAGTTCTTC
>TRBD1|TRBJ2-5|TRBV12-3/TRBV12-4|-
CASSSSGQGAETQYF
TGTGCCAGCAGCTCCTCGGGACAGGGGGCAGAGACCCAGTACTTC
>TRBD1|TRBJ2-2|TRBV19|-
CASGTGTGGELFF
TGTGCCAGCGGGACAGGGACCGGCGGGGAGCTGTTTTTT
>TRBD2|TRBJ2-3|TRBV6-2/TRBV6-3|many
CASSSGAGGRSDTQYF
TGTGCCAGCAGTTCAGGAGCGGGGGGTAGGTCAGATACGCAGTATTTT
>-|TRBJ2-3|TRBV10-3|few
CAISDLYSIQDTQYF
TGTGCCATCAGTGACCTGTACAGCATACAAGATACGCAGTATTTT
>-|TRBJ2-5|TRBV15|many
CATSRDTRRGQETQYF
TGTGCCACCAGCAGAGATACACGGAGGGGTCAAGAGACCCAGTACTTC
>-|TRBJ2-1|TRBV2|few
CASSGVDNGDNEQFF
TGTGCCAGCAGTGGGGTGGACAATGGGGACAATGAGCAGTTCTTC
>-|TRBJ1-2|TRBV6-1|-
CATWDSGYTF
TGTGCCACCTGGGACTCGGGCTACACCTTC
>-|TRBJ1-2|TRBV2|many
CASTGGGLYGYTF
TGTGCCAGCACAGGCGGGGGGCTCTATGGCTACACCTTC
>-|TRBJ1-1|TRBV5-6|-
CASSYGSTDNLF
TGTGCCAGCAGCTATGGATCGACGGACAATCTCTTT
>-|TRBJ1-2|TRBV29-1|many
CSVRDRTNYGYTF
TGCAGCGTGAGGGACCGAACTAACTATGGCTACACCTTC
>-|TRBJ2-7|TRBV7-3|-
CASSLGVFGEQYF
TGTGCCAGCAGCTTAGGGGTCTTCGGGGAGCAGTACTTC
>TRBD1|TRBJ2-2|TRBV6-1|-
CASTSPLDRGTGELFF
TGTGCCAGCACTTCCCCCTTGGACAGGGGTACCGGGGAGCTGTTTTTT
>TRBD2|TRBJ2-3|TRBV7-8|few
CASIDTTSGVGDTQYF
TGTGCCAGCATCGATACGACTAGCGGGGTAGGAGATACGCAGTATTTT
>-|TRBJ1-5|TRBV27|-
CASSWSKNQPQHF
TGTGCCAGCAGTTGGAGCAAGAATCAGCCCCAGCATTTT
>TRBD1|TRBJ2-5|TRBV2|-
CASKTGIQETQYF
TGTGCCAGCAAGACAGGGATCCAAGAGACCCAGTACTTC
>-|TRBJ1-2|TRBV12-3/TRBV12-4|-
CASSFWTDGYTF
TGTGCCAGCAGTTTCTGGACGGATGGCTACACCTTC
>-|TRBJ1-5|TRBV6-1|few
CASSYDSSNQPQHF
TGTGCCAGCAGTTACGACAGTAGCAATCAGCCCCAGCATTTT
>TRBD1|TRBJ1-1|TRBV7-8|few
CASSYPGQGGVAEAFF
TGTGCCAGCAGCTACCCCGGACAGGGGGGGGTCGCTGAAGCTTTCTTT
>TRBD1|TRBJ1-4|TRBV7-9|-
CASSSPGGTDEKLFF
TGTGCCAGCAGCTCCCCAGGGGGTACGGATGAAAAACTGTTTTTT
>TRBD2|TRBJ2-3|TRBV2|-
CASSDPGLGTDTQYF
TGTGCCAGCAGTGATCCCGGACTAGGGACAGATACGCAGTATTTT
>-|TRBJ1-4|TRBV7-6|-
CASGGTDEKLFF
TGTGCCAGCGGGGGGACGGATGAAAAACTGTTTTTT
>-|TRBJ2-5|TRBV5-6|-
CASSLGDWTQYF
TGTGCCAGCAGCTTGGGGGACTGGACCCAGTACTTC
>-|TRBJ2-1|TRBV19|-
CASSITFGDYNEQFF
TGTGCCAGTAGTATCACCTTTGGAGACTACAATGAGCAGTTCTTC
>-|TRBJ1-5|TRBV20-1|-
CSADDTSSGPQHF
TGCAGTGCCGACGACACGAGCTCGGGGCCCCAGCATTTT